The clone carrying this T cell receptor beta chain is medium-sized by share. Germline V gene data show CDR1 as LGHNA and CDR2 as YSLEER. This CDR3 is 19 amino acids long. Trimming cost V 5 bases and J 4 bases, with 26 bases left between them. This sample is drawn from a study of blood T cell repertoires in COVID-19. This table comes from immunoSEQ multiplex PCR, and its TCRdb copy is limited to in-frame clones, with some not included. The sample lists a few hundred thousand clones, 89% occurring once. The chain couples TRBV4-3 to TRBJ2-2; TRBD2 might be the D (7 bases). Input material: peripheral blood. The TCR originated in a woman aged 55 to 70 with acute or convalescent COVID-19. The CDR3 sequence is CASSSYRLGGGRRTGELFF. The CDR3, as DNA: TGCGCCAGCAGCTCCTACCGCCTAGGGGGGGGGCGACGCACCGGGGAGCTGTTTTTT.